These 32 T cell receptor beta chains were all obtained from the same sample, sequenced in a study of molecular identifiers for immune sequencing clone quantification. One entry per CDR3 protein results from TCRdb running MiXCR on the PCR reads. The sample records about half a million distinct CDR3 sequences, about 25% being singletons. The source material was naive CD8+ T cells from blood, with Jurkat cell RNA spiked in. Sample subset: FACS-sorted CD8+CD4-CCR7+CD45RA+ naive T cells. These receptors were collected from a human donor in good health. Some libraries in this study had Jurkat cell RNA spiked in.

This clonotype was found a few times. CDR3 sequence reads: CASGKGVNQPQHF. The CDR3 nucleotides read TGTGCCAGCGGTAAAGGAGTCAATCAGCCCCAGCATTTT. The V call is TRBV27, the J call TRBJ1-5; no clear D. CDR1 and CDR2 from the germline V gene are MNHEY and SMNVEV (reference sequence). The CDR3 sequence is 13 residues long. Trimming took off 8 bases at V and 3 bases at J, with 11 bases between the two ends.

The chain has TRBV7-9 and TRBJ1-1; 7 bases match TRBD1. V was pared by 4 bases and J by 5 bases, with 16 bases of the junction left unmatched. This CDR3 contains 17 residues. Germline lookup yields CDR1 SEHNR and CDR2 FQNEAQ (reference sequence). The CDR3 DNA is TGTGCCAGCAGCTCCCCCGGCAACAGGGGCTGGGGAACTGAAGCTTTCTTT. Protein: CASSSPGNRGWGTEAFF.

This clonotype was seen a handful of times. This sequence joins TRBV6-2 or TRBV6-3 and TRBJ2-3; D is perhaps TRBD2 (6 bases). V was shortened by 5 bases and J by 1 base, with 19 bases between the two germline ends. Germline V gives CDR1 MNHEY, CDR2 SVGEGT. The CDR3 consists of 17 residues. The CDR3 loop is CASSPTGRGHGTDTQYF. Here the CDR3 DNA reads TGTGCCAGCAGTCCCACCGGGCGGGGTCATGGCACAGATACGCAGTATTTT.

This sequence joins TRBV20-1 and TRBJ2-7; 8 bases map to TRBD2. The ends lost 2 bases at V and 5 bases at J; junction bases unmatched: 8. Germline V gene sequence: CDR1 DFQATT, CDR2 SNEGSKA (reference sequence). The CDR3 extends over 14 amino acids. In DNA form, the CDR3 reads TGCAGTGCTAGACCCGGGGGGGGGCCCAACGAGCAGTACTTC. This encodes CSARPGGGPNEQYF.

A note on this clonotype: A much bigger clone sits one base away, suggesting this may be a read error. CDR3 bases: TGTGCCAGCAGATGGGACAGGGGGCTAGAGCAGTGCTTC. This codes for CASRWDRGLEQCF. The chain joins TRBV2 to TRBJ2-7, with TRBD1 matching 12 bases. This CDR3 region has 13 residues. Germline V lookup: CDR1 SNHLY, CDR2 FYNNEI.

The gene calls are TRBV5-4 and TRBJ2-1; 10 bases agree with TRBD2. J gave up 4 bases and V 4 bases, and 14 bases lay outside the gene matches. Germline V gene data show CDR1 as SGHNT and CDR2 as YYREEE (reference sequence). CDR3 length: 18 residues. CDR3 sequence reads: CASSPGLAGVRAYNEQFF. The DNA of the CDR3 is TGTGCCAGCAGCCCAGGGCTAGCGGGAGTGAGGGCGTACAATGAGCAGTTCTTC. The entire variable domain, with the rest obtained from reference TRBV5-4 and TRBJ2-1, is as follows: ETGVTQSPTHLIKTRGQQVTLRCSSQSGHNTVSWYQQALGQGPQFIFQYYREEENGRGNFPPRFSGLQFPNYSSELNVNALELDDSALYLCASSPGLAGVRAYNEQFFGPGTRLTVL.

This sequence joins TRBV6-1 and TRBJ2-1; the match to TRBD2 covers 12 bases. This CDR3 contains 15 residues. The junction had 10 bases not matched to a gene; V was cut back by 7 bases and J by 9 bases. Looked up from germline, CDR1 is MNHNS and CDR2 is SASEGT. This CDR3 is CASKFLAGGNIEQFF. CDR3 in DNA: TGTGCCAGCAAATTTCTAGCGGGAGGGAATATTGAGCAGTTCTTC.

The chain carries TRBV30 and TRBJ2-3; weak D call: TRBD2 (5 bases). Germline V CDR1 and CDR2: GTSNPN, SVGIG (reference sequence). The CDR3 contains 14 residues. Trimming took 2 bases from V and 0 from J, leaving 9 bases between them. The CDR3 protein is CAWSLATSTDTQYF. The CDR3 nucleotides read TGTGCCTGGAGTTTAGCGACTAGCACAGATACGCAGTATTTT.

This chain links TRBV2 with TRBJ1-5; D not certain. From germline, CDR1 is SNHLY and CDR2 FYNNEI. The CDR3 length is 16 residues. The ends were cut back, 2 bases at V and 0 bases at J, with 11 bases in the middle. The chain's CDR3 is CASSERAGYSNQPQHF. The CDR3 coding sequence is TGTGCCAGCAGTGAAAGGGCTGGGTATAGCAATCAGCCCCAGCATTTT.

In its sample, this clonotype was seen a few times. The chain uses TRBV3-1 and TRBJ2-3; a weak D match, TRBD1 (6 bases). The germline gives CDR1 LGHDT, CDR2 YNNKEL (reference sequence). Between the trimmed V and J ends, which lost 2 bases and 4 bases, there was a span of 10 bases. The CDR3 extends over 14 amino acids. The CDR3 region has the DNA TGTGCCAGCAGCCAAAACCACAGGGCAGATACGCAGTATTTT. It is translated as CASSQNHRADTQYF.

The chain is built from TRBV30 and TRBJ2-1, with 10 bases fitting TRBD2. The CDR3 loop spans 18 amino acids. The germline CDR1 and CDR2 sequences are GTSNPN and SVGIG (reference sequence). The J segment lost 3 bases and the V segment lost 1 base, leaving 12 bases of the junction unmatched. The CDR3 coding sequence is TGTGCCTGGAGTGAGCCGGGGTTGGTAGCGGGGGGCTACAATGAGCAGTTCTTC. Translated, it gives CAWSEPGLVAGGYNEQFF.

This clonotype was seen once. A clone one base away is much larger, so this may be a read error. J is TRBJ1-1 and V is TRBV29-1; D not resolved. In germline, CDR1 is SQVTM, CDR2 ANQGSEA. Trimming removed 8 bases at V and 1 base at J, with 14 bases between. The CDR3 is made up of 13 amino acids. CDR3 bases: TGCAGCACCCTAGGACGACAGAACACTGAAGCTTTCTTT. The encoded protein is CSTLGRQNTEAFF.

The sample holds many counts of this clonotype. DNA for the CDR3: TGTGCCAGCATCCCTCCCCGAGTGGCTAGCACTAACAATGAGCAGTTCTTC. Residues: CASIPPRVASTNNEQFF. The chain combines TRBV5-8 with TRBJ2-1, with D maybe TRBD2 (5 bases). Germline V lookup: CDR1 SGHTS, CDR2 YDEGEE. This CDR3 region has 17 residues. V lost 6 bases and J lost 5, with 24 bases in between. Looking up the rest from reference TRBV5-8 and TRBJ2-1 gives the full variable domain: EAGVTQSPTHLIKTRGQQATLRCSPISGHTSVYWYQQALGLGLQFLLWYDEGEERNRGNFPPRFSGRQFPNYSSELNVNALELEDSALYLCASIPPRVASTNNEQFFGPGTRLTVL.

This clonotype was recorded a few times. This rearrangement joins TRBV29-1 to TRBJ2-1; tentative D call: TRBD1 (5 bases). The V gene lost 2 bases and the J gene lost 6 bases, with 11 bases spanning the gap. There are 13 residues in the CDR3. Per the germline V gene, CDR1 is SQVTM and CDR2 is ANQGSEA. The CDR3 is CSVETRQRNEQFF. The CDR3 DNA reads TGCAGCGTTGAAACCAGACAGCGCAATGAGCAGTTCTTC.

The V gene is TRBV12-3 or TRBV12-4, the J gene TRBJ2-7, with D possibly being TRBD2 (6 bases). V lost 7 bases to trimming and J lost 4 bases, with 11 bases between them. This CDR3 contains 12 residues. The CDR3 nucleotides are TGTGCCAGCACTCTTGGGGGGTACGAGCAGTACTTC. Encoded protein: CASTLGGYEQYF.

Only a few counts were recorded for this clonotype. The chain uses TRBV25-1 and TRBJ2-7; D is perhaps TRBD1 (5 bases). This CDR3 is 14 amino acids long. V dropped 1 base and J dropped 6 bases, with 13 bases sitting between them. CDR1 and CDR2 (germline): MGHDK, SYGVNS. The CDR3, as DNA: TGTGCCAGCAGTGAATGGGGTGGCAGGGTCGAGCAGTACTTC. Its protein product is CASSEWGGRVEQYF.

This clonotype has a count of ten or more. This chain connects TRBV6-2 or TRBV6-3 to TRBJ2-4; D gene unclear. The CDR3 is 18 residues long. Germline V gene data show CDR1 as MNHEY and CDR2 as SVGEGT. V shed 4 bases and J shed 1 base, with 20 bases lying between them. DNA for the CDR3: TGTGCCAGCAGTTCCCAGCTAAGACAAAGGTCGGCCAAAAACATTCAGTACTTC. Its protein product is CASSSQLRQRSAKNIQYF.

This clonotype has ten or more counts. The rearrangement joins TRBV7-9 to TRBJ2-7; TRBD1 matches at 7 bases. Trimming at V came to 1 base and at J to 6 bases, leaving 3 bases not matched to a gene. In germline, CDR1 is SEHNR, CDR2 FQNEAQ (reference sequence). The CDR3 runs 13 residues. CDR3 residues: CASSLGDSSEQYF. The CDR3, as DNA: TGTGCCAGCAGCTTAGGGGACAGTTCCGAGCAGTACTTC. The full variable domain, in which reference TRBV7-9 and TRBJ2-7 provide the parts outside the CDR3, is DTGVSQNPRHKITKRGQNVTFRCDPISEHNRLYWYRQTLGQGPEFLTYFQNEAQLEKSRLLSDRFSAERPKGSFSTLEIQRTEQGDSAMYLCASSLGDSSEQYFGPGTRLTVT.

This clonotype was counted between two and nine times. The chain employs TRBV20-1 and TRBJ2-7; D may match TRBD1 or TRBD2 (5 bases each). Trimming left V 3 bases short and J 0 bases short, with 15 bases between. In germline, CDR1 is DFQATT, CDR2 SNEGSKA (reference sequence). This CDR3 has 15 amino acids. CDR3 loop: CSARTPGTYSYEQYF. DNA of the CDR3: TGCAGTGCTAGGACTCCCGGGACGTACTCCTACGAGCAGTACTTC.

The rearrangement uses TRBV4-1 and TRBJ2-7; 10 bases line up with TRBD2. The CDR3 loop spans 16 amino acids. The V gene's germline CDR1 is MGHRA and CDR2 YSYEKL. The trim removed 0 bases at V and 2 bases at J, leaving 4 bases unmatched. CDR3 protein: CASSQEALAGAYEQYF. The CDR3, as DNA: TGCGCCAGCAGCCAAGAAGCCCTAGCGGGAGCCTACGAGCAGTACTTC.

About this clonotype: One base away lies a much larger clone, so this may be a sequencing read error. The chain links TRBV7-9 to TRBJ2-3; D uncertain. The germline V gene encodes CDR1 SEHNR and CDR2 FQNEAQ (reference sequence). The CDR3 has 14 residues. CDR3 loop: CTSSSLGGTDTQYF. CDR3 nucleotide sequence: TGTACCAGCAGCTCCCTAGGAGGCACAGATACGCAGTATTTT.

This clonotype was counted many times. The V and J genes are TRBV7-9 and TRBJ2-5; 7 bases fit TRBD1. The CDR3 covers 12 residues. V dropped 8 bases and J dropped 4; count of bases not matched to a gene: 4. CDR1 is SEHNR, CDR2 FQNEAQ, per germline (reference sequence). The CDR3, as DNA: TGTGCCAGCCGGGACAGACGAGAGACCCAGTACTTC. Amino acid sequence: CASRDRRETQYF. Filled out from reference TRBV7-9 and TRBJ2-5, the complete variable domain reads DTGVSQNPRHKITKRGQNVTFRCDPISEHNRLYWYRQTLGQGPEFLTYFQNEAQLEKSRLLSDRFSAERPKGSFSTLEIQRTEQGDSAMYLCASRDRRETQYFGPGTRLLVL.

This clonotype was picked up many times. This chain joins TRBV5-4 and TRBJ1-1; TRBD1 matches 11 bases. The CDR3 sequence is 15 residues long. The germline CDR1 and CDR2 sequences are SGHNT and YYREEE (reference sequence). V lost 4 bases to trimming and J lost 7 bases; unmatched junction nucleotides: 9. The CDR3 DNA follows: TGTGCCAGCAGCCTCCGGACAGGGGGCTTAGGTGAAGCTTTCTTT. Protein: CASSLRTGGLGEAFF.

This clonotype was found a few times. CDR3 residues: CASSLGVTRDTQYF. The CDR3 DNA sequence: TGTGCCAGCAGCTTAGGGGTCACGAGAGATACGCAGTATTTT. This sequence joins TRBV7-9 and TRBJ2-3; D uncertain. Germline V gene data show CDR1 as SEHNR and CDR2 as FQNEAQ (reference sequence). The V end was cut by 1 base, the J end by 5 bases, with 10 bases between. CDR3 size: 14 residues.

This clonotype was observed a few times. This chain uses TRBV9 with TRBJ2-1; 12 bases align to TRBD2. The CDR3 has 15 residues. Germline V CDR1 and CDR2: SGDLS, YYNGEE. Losses at the gene ends were 5 bases for V and 6 bases for J; bases not matched to a gene: 6. The CDR3 sequence is CASSTSGGSSNEQFF. The CDR3 DNA follows: TGTGCCAGCAGTACTAGCGGGGGGTCTAGCAATGAGCAGTTCTTC.

This clonotype was seen ten or more times. This rearrangement joins TRBV19 to TRBJ1-1; D may be TRBD1 (5 bases). The V end was cut by 9 bases, the J end by 0 bases, with 11 bases between. Germline V gene lookup returns CDR1 LNHDA and CDR2 SQIVND (reference sequence). The CDR3 is made up of 13 amino acids. CDR3 bases: TGTGCCAGCATAGGGGAGATGAACACTGAAGCTTTCTTT. Its protein is CASIGEMNTEAFF.

V usage is TRBV7-6 and J usage is TRBJ2-2; no definite D call. V shed 5 bases and J shed 1 base, with 20 bases lying between them. This CDR3 is 18 amino acids long. The germline CDR1 and CDR2 sequences are SGHVS and FNYEAQ. The CDR3 sequence: CASSPEVAFMWNTGELFF. The CDR3 DNA is TGTGCCAGCAGCCCAGAGGTGGCTTTCATGTGGAACACCGGGGAGCTGTTTTTT.

In the case of this clonotype: Just one base apart from a much larger clone, this may be a read error. V and J are TRBV7-9 and TRBJ2-2; D possibly corresponds to TRBD2 (5 bases). The CDR3 is made up of 11 amino acids. Germline assignment: CDR1 SEHNR and CDR2 FQNEAQ (reference sequence). This CDR3 is CASPHTGELSF. The CDR3 DNA follows: TGTGCCAGCCCCCACACCGGGGAGCTGTCTTTT.

V is TRBV4-3 and J is TRBJ2-3, with 9 bases identical to TRBD2. Trimming at V came to 2 bases and at J to 3 bases, leaving 9 bases not matched to a gene. The germline CDR1 and CDR2 sequences are LGHNA and YSLEER. The CDR3 extends over 17 amino acids. In nucleotides, the CDR3 is TGCGCCAGCAGCCAACGTTGGCGGGGGGGTCTGACAGATACGCAGTATTTT. Encoded protein: CASSQRWRGGLTDTQYF.

Of note for this clonotype: Compared with germline, one end of the junction differs, possibly owing to a read error. V and J are TRBV5-6 and TRBJ2-7, with 7 nucleotides matching TRBD1. Germline V gene sequence: CDR1 SGHDT, CDR2 YYEEEE. This CDR3 comprises 13 residues. The CDR3 region is CACSRDSSYEQYF. CDR3 nucleotide sequence: TGTGCCTGCAGCCGGGACAGCTCCTACGAGCAGTACTTC. Drawing the rest from reference TRBV5-6 and TRBJ2-7, the complete variable domain is DAGVTQSPTHLIKTRGQQVTLRCSPKSGHDTVSWYQQALGQGPQFIFQYYEEEERQRGNFPDRFSGHQFPNYSSELNVNALLLGDSALYLCACSRDSSYEQYFGPGTRLTVT.

This chain joins TRBV7-2 and TRBJ1-4, with 10 nucleotides matching TRBD1. From germline, CDR1 is SGHTA and CDR2 FQGNSA. CDR3 length: 16 residues. With 2 bases clipped from V and 6 bases from J, the junction kept 6 bases outside the gene matches. CDR3 DNA sequence: TGTGCCAGCAGCTTATCGACAGGGGGCGCGGATGAAAAACTGTTTTTT. This gives the protein CASSLSTGGADEKLFF.

The V gene is TRBV7-9, the J gene TRBJ2-2; TRBD2 aligns across 11 bases. This CDR3 comprises 16 residues. V lost 8 bases to trimming and J lost 0 bases; unmatched junction nucleotides: 5. The germline V gene encodes CDR1 SEHNR and CDR2 FQNEAQ (reference sequence). The CDR3 region is CASGQTSGANTGELFF. The DNA of the CDR3 is TGTGCCAGCGGCCAGACTAGCGGGGCGAACACCGGGGAGCTGTTTTTT. The entire variable domain, with the rest obtained from reference TRBV7-9 and TRBJ2-2, is as follows: DTGVSQNPRHKITKRGQNVTFRCDPISEHNRLYWYRQTLGQGPEFLTYFQNEAQLEKSRLLSDRFSAERPKGSFSTLEIQRTEQGDSAMYLCASGQTSGANTGELFFGEGSRLTVL.